Only one count was recorded for the clone carrying this TCR beta chain. The sample originates from a study of CD8+ T cells in alopecia areata. The treatment here: oral pan-JAK inhibitor, 5-10 mg twice daily. Trimming pared 7 bases from V and 2 bases from J, leaving 18 bases between. The CDR3 runs to 16 residues. In germline, CDR1 is MNHEY, CDR2 SMNVEV (reference sequence). Sequencing templates came from extracted RNA that was reverse transcribed into cDNA. Produced via immunoSEQ multiplex PCR; TCRdb's table is partial and in-frame only. The table records 270,000 or so clones, 55% to 70% of them present only once.

Sample: CD4+ T cells sorted from blood, taken at week 24, from a patient treated with tofacitinib. The chain combines TRBV27 with TRBJ2-1; D is ambiguous. The TCR sequence derives from a human donor with alopecia areata. The CDR3 reads CASIPRPQAAYNEQFF. In DNA form, the CDR3 reads TGTGCCAGCATACCTAGACCTCAGGCAGCCTACAATGAGCAGTTCTTC.